This T cell receptor (beta chain) is drawn from a study of shared clonotypes between healthy human individuals. Study results and caveats: An anticipated effect of sequencing depth on clonotype sharing among donors was recognized. Larger estimated richness was generally recorded for naive subsets relative to memory subsets.

V gave up 0 bases and J gave up 6 bases, with 9 bases separating them. There are 14 residues in the CDR3. CDR1 and CDR2 from the germline V gene are MGHRA and YSYEKL. Only CD45RO-negative cells positively selected for CCR7 counted as naive CD8 cells, so terminally differentiated effector memory CD45RA+ cells were excluded. With regard to this clone: The antigen remains unidentified.

Data came from immunoSEQ multiplex PCR; TCRdb stores just in-frame clones and leaves some out. This sample has about 2.2 million clones, with over 85% found just once. The specimen sequenced was naive CD8+ T cells from PBMCs. This TCR was recovered from a man aged 18-30 years in good health. Some clones in this sample may be carry-over from other donors' samples. The chain uses TRBV4-1 and TRBJ2-1; D unresolved. CDR3 nucleotide sequence: TGCGCCAGCAGCCAAGATGTGGAGTTCAATGAGCAGTTCTTC. This codes for CASSQDVEFNEQFF.